This TCR beta chain came from a study of CD8 T cells in Susac syndrome. CD8+ and CD4+ T cells from blood underwent TCR beta sequencing, which was carried out in a high-throughput format. With V trimmed by 1 base and J by 5 bases, 4 bases remained unmatched. The CDR3 has 14 residues. Germline CDR1 is SEHNR and CDR2 is FQNEAQ (reference sequence). Reverse transcription used about 0.45 to 1 ug RNA and random hexamers. TCR beta CDR3 was amplified by immunoSEQ multiplex PCR. This amplification extended across 54 Vbeta and 13 Jbeta segments. TCRdb used MiXCR to reprocess the immunoSEQ multiplex PCR reads, holding one entry per CDR3 protein. The table lists around 270,000 distinct CDR3 sequences, around 91% of them singletons.

The sequence came from a human donor with multiple sclerosis. What was sequenced was CD8+ T cells from PBMCs. The chain uses TRBV7-9 and TRBJ1-2, with 7 nucleotides matching TRBD1. CDR3 coding DNA: TGTGCCAGCAGCTTAGGGGGACAGAAATATGGCTACACCTTC. Protein product: CASSLGGQKYGYTF. The full variable domain, completed using reference TRBV7-9 and TRBJ1-2, is DTGVSQNPRHKITKRGQNVTFRCDPISEHNRLYWYRQTLGQGPEFLTYFQNEAQLEKSRLLSDRFSAERPKGSFSTLEIQRTEQGDSAMYLCASSLGGQKYGYTFGSGTRLTVV.